The 14 T cell receptor beta chains listed next were all sequenced from one sample in a study of T cell responses to AZD1222 COVID-19 vaccine. Sequencing used immunoSEQ multiplex PCR; TCRdb keeps in-frame clones, though not all of them. This table has about 260,000 clones, more than 85% appearing once. This material consisted of peripheral blood, taken on day 0 of AZD1222 vaccination. The receptors stem from an adult in good health.

The rearrangement links TRBV3-1 (or the pseudogene TRBV3-2) to TRBJ2-1; D is undetermined. The CDR3 length is 13 residues. The V gene lost 6 bases and the J gene lost 4 bases, with 10 bases spanning the gap. Looked up from germline, CDR1 is LGHDT and CDR2 is YNNKEL (reference sequence). The CDR3 DNA reads as TGTGCCAGCAGTTTAATCCCATACAATGAGCAGTTCTTC. Amino acid sequence: CASSLIPYNEQFF.

CDR3 residues: CASTSGLGTQYF. The CDR3 bases are TGTGCCAGCACCTCGGGTTTGGGTACGCAGTATTTT. The chain employs TRBV5-4 and TRBJ2-3; no reliable D call. CDR1 and CDR2 from the germline V gene are SGHNT and YYREEE (reference sequence). The V and J ends lost 6 bases and 8 bases respectively, with 13 bases between them. The CDR3 is made up of 12 amino acids.

The gene calls are TRBV9 and TRBJ1-6; possibly TRBD1 for D (6 bases). Germline V gene sequence: CDR1 SGDLS, CDR2 YYNGEE. With 3 bases removed from V and 13 bases from J, the gap between germline ends came to 14 bases. This CDR3 has 13 amino acids. The CDR3: CASSDHHREPLHF. As DNA, the CDR3 is TGTGCCAGCAGCGATCACCACAGGGAGCCCCTCCACTTT.

This rearrangement joins TRBV28 to TRBJ2-1; D may match TRBD1 or TRBD2 (5 bases each). Trimming cost V 4 bases and J 7 bases, with 20 bases left between them. Per the germline V gene, CDR1 is MDHEN and CDR2 is SYDVKM. The CDR3 extends over 16 amino acids. DNA of the CDR3: TGTGCCAGCAGTTCGACCACTGGGACCCCCGGAAATGAGCAGTTCTTC. Residues: CASSSTTGTPGNEQFF.

V gene TRBV2 combines with J gene TRBJ1-1, with D possibly TRBD1 on 5 matching bases. V shed 7 bases and J shed 1 base, with 10 bases lying between them. CDR1 and CDR2 from the germline V gene are SNHLY and FYNNEI. CDR3 length: 13 amino acids. This chain's CDR3 is CASTNGGNTEAFF. As DNA, the CDR3 is TGTGCCAGCACGAACGGGGGGAACACTGAAGCTTTCTTT.

This chain connects TRBV7-2 to TRBJ2-3, with 10 bases matching TRBD2. The CDR3 covers 19 residues. CDR1 SGHTA and CDR2 FQGNSA come from the germline V gene. V was clipped by 2 bases and J by 5 bases; unmatched bases: 16. The CDR3 loop reads CASSLIRAGGNPQGDTQYF. Here the CDR3 DNA reads TGTGCCAGCAGCTTAATCCGAGCGGGAGGGAACCCGCAGGGAGATACGCAGTATTTT.

On this clone itself: At the DNA level, this CDR3 is encoded by other sequences in the same sample as well. This sequence joins TRBV5-1 and TRBJ1-6; 11 bases line up with TRBD1. This CDR3 comprises 17 residues. The trim removed 5 bases at V and 0 bases at J, leaving 4 bases unmatched. Germline-derived CDR1 and CDR2 are SGHRS and YFSETQ. The CDR3 spells CASSPGTGGSYNSPLHF. The DNA of the CDR3 is TGCGCCAGCAGTCCTGGGACAGGGGGCTCCTATAATTCACCCCTCCACTTT. The whole variable domain, remainder taken from reference TRBV5-1 and TRBJ1-6, is KAGVTQTPRYLIKTRGQQVTLSCSPISGHRSVSWYQQTPGQGLQFLFEYFSETQRNKGNFPGRFSGRQFSNSRSEMNVSTLELGDSALYLCASSPGTGGSYNSPLHFGNGTRLTVT.

This clone was recorded once. This sequence joins TRBV7-9 and TRBJ1-3; D not certain. Trimming pared 3 bases from V and 4 bases from J, leaving 10 bases between. The CDR3 has 14 amino acids. Germline assignment: CDR1 SEHNR and CDR2 FQNEAQ (reference sequence). CDR3 region: CASSLSAAGNTIYF. CDR3 bases: TGTGCCAGCAGCTTGTCAGCGGCGGGAAACACCATATATTTT.

This chain connects TRBV7-2 to TRBJ1-5, with TRBD1 matching over 7 bases. The CDR3 consists of 15 residues. The germline V gene has CDR1 SGHTA and CDR2 FQGNSA. Unmatched junction bases numbered 11, after V lost 5 bases and J lost 7 bases. The CDR3 spells CASSLSNQGGQPQHF. The CDR3 DNA reads as TGTGCCAGCAGCCTTAGCAACCAGGGGGGACAGCCCCAGCATTTT.

Of note for this clone: Different DNA sequences within this sample yield the same CDR3. V and J are TRBV28 and TRBJ2-7, with TRBD2 identical over 7 bases. There are 14 residues in the CDR3. CDR1 is MDHEN and CDR2 is SYDVKM in the germline V gene. Trimming cost V 6 bases and J 0 bases; bases outside gene matches: 5. DNA for the CDR3: TGTGCCAGCAGCCTTGGGGGGGGCTCCTACGAGCAGTACTTC. Amino acid sequence: CASSLGGGSYEQYF.

The gene calls are TRBV19 and TRBJ1-2, with unresolved D. This CDR3 contains 15 residues. Trimming removed 1 base from V and 7 bases from J, with 16 bases in between. Looked up from germline, CDR1 is LNHDA and CDR2 is SQIVND (reference sequence). The CDR3 loop reads CASSIGGAKASGYTF. DNA of the CDR3: TGTGCCAGTAGTATAGGTGGAGCGAAGGCTAGTGGCTACACCTTC.

J is TRBJ1-5 and V is TRBV27, with 9 bases matching TRBD1. The CDR3 runs 18 residues. Germline CDR1 and CDR2: MNHEY and SMNVEV (reference sequence). With V trimmed by 5 bases and J by 2 bases, 13 bases remained unmatched. The CDR3 bases are TGTGCCAGCAGTCCCTCCGGGACAGGGAGTCATGGCAATCAGCCCCAGCATTTT. This translates into CASSPSGTGSHGNQPQHF.

This rearrangement joins TRBV19 to TRBJ2-1; TRBD2 matches 7 bases. There are 13 residues in the CDR3. Germline values: CDR1 LNHDA, CDR2 SQIVND (reference sequence). The V gene end was trimmed by 5 bases and the J gene end by 7 bases; junction bases not matched to a gene: 5. The CDR3 spells CASSHVGRNEQFF. Here the CDR3 DNA reads TGTGCCAGTAGTCACGTCGGGAGGAATGAGCAGTTCTTC.

This clone has only a few counts. J is TRBJ1-5 and V is TRBV6-5, with a tentative D call TRBD1 (6 bases). The CDR3 extends over 13 amino acids. Germline-derived CDR1 and CDR2 are MNHEY and SVGAGI. The V end lost 6 bases, the J end lost 5 bases, and 11 bases lay between the germline ends. The CDR3 DNA sequence: TGTGCCAGCAGCGCCAACAGGGATCAGCCCCAGCATTTT. Protein product: CASSANRDQPQHF.